This T cell receptor beta chain was retrieved from a study of graft-versus-host responses after intestinal transplantation. Turning to the study itself: In this cohort, recipients had multivisceral, liver-intestinal, or isolated intestinal transplants. Once they had received anti-thymocyte globulin induction, all recipients took tacrolimus and steroids for two to three years. Study conclusions and caveats: GvH clones appeared in recipient marrow, some first in ileum or blood. Graft-versus-host to host-versus-graft clonal ratios in allografts were high in patients with graft-donor T cell macrochimerism.

CDR1 and CDR2 from the germline V gene are SGDLS and YYNGEE. This CDR3 comprises 14 residues. Trimming removed 4 bases from V and 8 bases from J; junction bases left unmatched: 9. About this clone itself: What it binds is unknown.

Clones were read by immunoSEQ multiplex PCR, and TCRdb kept only the in-frame ones, dropping some. Seen here are about 98,000 clones, more than 70% observed once, and the top ten hold roughly 1.4%. The genes are TRBV9 and TRBJ1-3; 7 nucleotides agree with TRBD1. This receptor was identified in a human patient who received an intestinal transplant, so some T cells may come from the graft donor. Sequencing used PBMCs, obtained 255 days after intestinal transplant. The CDR3 DNA is TGTGCCAGCAGCAAGAGGGACAGAGAGGACACCATATATTTT. Protein product: CASSKRDREDTIYF.